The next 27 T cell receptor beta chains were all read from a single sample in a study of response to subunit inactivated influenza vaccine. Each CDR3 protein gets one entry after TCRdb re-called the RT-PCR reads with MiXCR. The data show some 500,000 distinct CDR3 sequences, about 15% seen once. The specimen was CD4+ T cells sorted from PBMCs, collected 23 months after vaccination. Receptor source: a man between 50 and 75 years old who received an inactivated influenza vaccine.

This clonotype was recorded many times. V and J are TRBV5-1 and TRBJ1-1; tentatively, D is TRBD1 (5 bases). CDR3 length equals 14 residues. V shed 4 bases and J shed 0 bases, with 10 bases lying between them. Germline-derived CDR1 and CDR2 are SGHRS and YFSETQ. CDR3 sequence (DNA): TGCGCCAGCAGCCGGGACGGCTTGAACACTGAAGCTTTCTTT. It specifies CASSRDGLNTEAFF.

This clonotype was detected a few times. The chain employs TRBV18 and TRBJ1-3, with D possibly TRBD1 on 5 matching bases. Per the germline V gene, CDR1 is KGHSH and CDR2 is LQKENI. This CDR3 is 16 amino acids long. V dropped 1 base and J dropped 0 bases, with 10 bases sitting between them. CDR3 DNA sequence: TGTGCCAGCTCACCACGGGGCCGAGACTCTGGAAACACCATATATTTT. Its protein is CASSPRGRDSGNTIYF.

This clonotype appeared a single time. The DNA of the CDR3 is TGTGCCAGCAGCCAACGGTTCCTAGGGGGGTCTAGAGATACGCAGTATTTT. Translated: CASSQRFLGGSRDTQYF. The rearrangement uses TRBV3-1 and TRBJ2-3; TRBD1 or TRBD2 may be the D gene (6 bases each). Trimming removed 2 bases at V and 5 bases at J, with 20 bases between. Germline CDR1 LGHDT, CDR2 YNNKEL (reference sequence). The CDR3 spans 17 residues.

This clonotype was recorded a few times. The CDR3, as DNA: TGTGCCACCAGTGACCGGGGGAGGGGACACGAGCAGTACTTC. Translation gives CATSDRGRGHEQYF. The V and J genes are TRBV24-1 and TRBJ2-7; 7 nucleotides align to TRBD2. The CDR3 sequence is 14 residues long. V shed 4 bases and J 5 bases; nucleotides not matched to a gene: 7. Germline-derived CDR1 and CDR2 are KGHDR and SFDVKD.

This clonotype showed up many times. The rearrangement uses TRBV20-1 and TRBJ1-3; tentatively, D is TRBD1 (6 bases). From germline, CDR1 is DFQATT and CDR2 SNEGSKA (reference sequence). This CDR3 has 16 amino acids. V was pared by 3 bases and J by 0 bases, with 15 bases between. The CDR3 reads CSARTDRESSGNTIYF. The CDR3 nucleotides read TGCAGTGCTAGGACGGACAGAGAAAGCTCTGGAAACACCATATATTTT.

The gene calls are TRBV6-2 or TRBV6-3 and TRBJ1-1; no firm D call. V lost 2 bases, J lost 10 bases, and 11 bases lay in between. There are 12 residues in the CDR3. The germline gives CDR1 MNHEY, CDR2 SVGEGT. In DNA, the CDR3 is TGTGCCAGCAGTTACGGGCTAAGTCGAGCTTTCTTT. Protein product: CASSYGLSRAFF.

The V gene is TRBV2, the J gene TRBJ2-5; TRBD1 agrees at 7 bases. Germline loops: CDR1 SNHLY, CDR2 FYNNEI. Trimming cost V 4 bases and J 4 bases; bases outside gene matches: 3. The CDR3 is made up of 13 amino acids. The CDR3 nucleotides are TGTGCCAGCAGTGGATCAGGGGGAGAGACCCAGTACTTC. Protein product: CASSGSGGETQYF.

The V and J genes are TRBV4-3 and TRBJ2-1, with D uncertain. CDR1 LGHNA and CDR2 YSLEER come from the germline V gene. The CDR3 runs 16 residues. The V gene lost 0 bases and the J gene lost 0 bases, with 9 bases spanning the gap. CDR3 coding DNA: TGCGCCAGCAGCCAAGAGAGACTCGGCTCCTACAATGAGCAGTTCTTC. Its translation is CASSQERLGSYNEQFF.

The CDR3 sequence: CASTTRFFKAFF. The CDR3 bases are TGTGCCAGCACTACCAGGTTTTTCAAAGCTTTCTTT. The chain joins TRBV12-3 or TRBV12-4 to TRBJ1-1, with D uncertain. This CDR3 spans 12 amino acids. The V end was cut by 7 bases, the J end by 9 bases, with 15 bases between.

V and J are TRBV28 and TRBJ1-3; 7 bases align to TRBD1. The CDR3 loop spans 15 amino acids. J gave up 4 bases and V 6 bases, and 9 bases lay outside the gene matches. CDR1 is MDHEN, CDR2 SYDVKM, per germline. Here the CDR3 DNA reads TGTGCCAGCAGCCCGACAGGGCAGGAGGGAAACACCATATATTTT. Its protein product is CASSPTGQEGNTIYF.

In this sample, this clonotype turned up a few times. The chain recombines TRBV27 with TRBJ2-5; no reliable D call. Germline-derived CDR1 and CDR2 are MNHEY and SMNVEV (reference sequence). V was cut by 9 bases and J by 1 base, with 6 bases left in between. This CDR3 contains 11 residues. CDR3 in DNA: TGTGCCAGGGACCCCCAAGAGACCCAGTACTTC. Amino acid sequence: CARDPQETQYF.

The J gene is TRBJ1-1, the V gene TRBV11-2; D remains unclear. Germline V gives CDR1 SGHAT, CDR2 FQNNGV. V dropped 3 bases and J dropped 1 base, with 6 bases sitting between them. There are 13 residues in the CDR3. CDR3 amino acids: CASSFYTNTEAFF. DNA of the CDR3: TGTGCCAGCAGCTTCTATACGAACACTGAAGCTTTCTTT. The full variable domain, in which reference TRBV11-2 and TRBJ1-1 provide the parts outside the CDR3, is EAGVAQSPRYKIIEKRQSVAFWCNPISGHATLYWYQQILGQGPKLLIQFQNNGVVDDSQLPKDRFSAERLKGVDSTLKIQPAKLEDSAVYLCASSFYTNTEAFFGQGTRLTVV.

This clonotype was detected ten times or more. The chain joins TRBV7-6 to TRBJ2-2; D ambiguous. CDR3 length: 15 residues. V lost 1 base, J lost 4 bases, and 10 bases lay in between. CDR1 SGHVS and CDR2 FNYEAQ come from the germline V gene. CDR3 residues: CASSLEVWVTGELFF. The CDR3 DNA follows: TGTGCCAGCAGCTTAGAGGTTTGGGTCACCGGGGAGCTGTTTTTT.

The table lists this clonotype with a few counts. The CDR3 sequence: CSAYDRKTEAFF. CDR3 sequence (DNA): TGCAGTGCTTACGACAGAAAGACTGAAGCTTTCTTT. The chain uses TRBV20-1 and TRBJ1-1; TRBD1 might be the D (5 bases). The CDR3 contains 12 residues. Trimming pared 5 bases from V and 5 bases from J, leaving 12 bases between. Germline CDR1 reads DFQATT; CDR2 reads SNEGSKA (reference sequence).

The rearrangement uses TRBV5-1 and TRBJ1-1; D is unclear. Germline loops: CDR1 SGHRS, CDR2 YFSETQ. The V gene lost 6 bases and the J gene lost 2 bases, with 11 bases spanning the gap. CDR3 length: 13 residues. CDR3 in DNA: TGCGCCAGCACCAAATCAGATAACACTGAAGCTTTCTTT. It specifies CASTKSDNTEAFF. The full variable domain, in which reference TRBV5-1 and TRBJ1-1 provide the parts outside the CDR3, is KAGVTQTPRYLIKTRGQQVTLSCSPISGHRSVSWYQQTPGQGLQFLFEYFSETQRNKGNFPGRFSGRQFSNSRSEMNVSTLELGDSALYLCASTKSDNTEAFFGQGTRLTVV.

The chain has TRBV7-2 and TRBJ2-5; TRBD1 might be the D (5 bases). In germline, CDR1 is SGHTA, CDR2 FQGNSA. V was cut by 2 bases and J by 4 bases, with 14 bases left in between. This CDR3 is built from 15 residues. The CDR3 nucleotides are TGTGCCAGCAGCTTAAACGCCCAAACAGGAGAGACCCAGTACTTC. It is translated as CASSLNAQTGETQYF.

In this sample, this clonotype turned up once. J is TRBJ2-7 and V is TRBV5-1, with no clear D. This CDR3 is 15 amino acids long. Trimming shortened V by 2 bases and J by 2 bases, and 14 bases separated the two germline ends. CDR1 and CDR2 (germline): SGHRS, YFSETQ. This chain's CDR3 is CASSLSPPTTYEQYF. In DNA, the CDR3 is TGCGCCAGCAGCTTATCCCCCCCGACGACCTACGAGCAGTACTTC. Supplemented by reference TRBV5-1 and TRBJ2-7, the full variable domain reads KAGVTQTPRYLIKTRGQQVTLSCSPISGHRSVSWYQQTPGQGLQFLFEYFSETQRNKGNFPGRFSGRQFSNSRSEMNVSTLELGDSALYLCASSLSPPTTYEQYFGPGTRLTVT.

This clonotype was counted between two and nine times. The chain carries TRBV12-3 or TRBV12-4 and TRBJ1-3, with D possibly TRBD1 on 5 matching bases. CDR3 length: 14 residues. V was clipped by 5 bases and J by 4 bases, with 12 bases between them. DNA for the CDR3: TGTGCCAGCAGTCCTTCAGGGCGCGGAAACACCATATATTTT. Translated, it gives CASSPSGRGNTIYF.

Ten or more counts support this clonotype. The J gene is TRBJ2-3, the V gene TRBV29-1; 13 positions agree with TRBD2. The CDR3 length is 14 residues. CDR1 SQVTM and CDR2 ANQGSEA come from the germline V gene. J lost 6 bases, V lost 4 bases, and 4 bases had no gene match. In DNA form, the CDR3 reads TGCAGCGTTGCTACTAGCGGGGGGGCCGATACGCAGTATTTT. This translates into CSVATSGGADTQYF.

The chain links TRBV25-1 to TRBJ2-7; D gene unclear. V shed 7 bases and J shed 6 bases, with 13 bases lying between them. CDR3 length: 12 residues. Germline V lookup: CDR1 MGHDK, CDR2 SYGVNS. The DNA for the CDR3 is TGTGCCAGCACCAGCTTTAGAGGCGAGCAGTACTTC. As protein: CASTSFRGEQYF.

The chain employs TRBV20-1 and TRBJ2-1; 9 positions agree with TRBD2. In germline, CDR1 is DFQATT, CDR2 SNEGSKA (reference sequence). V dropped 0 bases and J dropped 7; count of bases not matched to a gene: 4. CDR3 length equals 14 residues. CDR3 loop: CSAREAGGLNEQFF. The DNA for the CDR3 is TGCAGTGCTAGAGAGGCGGGGGGGTTGAATGAGCAGTTCTTC.

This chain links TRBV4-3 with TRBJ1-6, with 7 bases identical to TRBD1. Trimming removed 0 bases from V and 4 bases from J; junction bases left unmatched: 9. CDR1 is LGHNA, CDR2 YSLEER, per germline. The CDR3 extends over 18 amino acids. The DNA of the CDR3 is TGCGCCAGCAGCCAAGATCGGGCAGGGGGTGGGTATAATTCACCCCTCCACTTT. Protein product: CASSQDRAGGGYNSPLHF.

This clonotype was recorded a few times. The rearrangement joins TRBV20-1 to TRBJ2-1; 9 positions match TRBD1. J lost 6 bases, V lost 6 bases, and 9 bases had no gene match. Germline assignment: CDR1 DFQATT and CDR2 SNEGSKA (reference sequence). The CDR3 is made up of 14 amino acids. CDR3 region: CSARQGVPRNEQFF. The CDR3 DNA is TGCAGTGCCAGACAGGGGGTACCTCGCAATGAGCAGTTCTTC.

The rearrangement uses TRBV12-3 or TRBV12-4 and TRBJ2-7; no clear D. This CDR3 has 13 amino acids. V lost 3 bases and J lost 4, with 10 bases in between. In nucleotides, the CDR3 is TGTGCCAGCAGTTTTAATTTCCGGTACGAGCAGTACTTC. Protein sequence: CASSFNFRYEQYF.

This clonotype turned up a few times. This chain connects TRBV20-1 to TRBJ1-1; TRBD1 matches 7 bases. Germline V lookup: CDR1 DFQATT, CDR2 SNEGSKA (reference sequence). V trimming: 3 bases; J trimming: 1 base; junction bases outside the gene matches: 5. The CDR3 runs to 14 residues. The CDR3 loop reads CSASRTGPNTEAFF. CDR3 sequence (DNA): TGCAGTGCTAGTCGGACAGGACCGAACACTGAAGCTTTCTTT.

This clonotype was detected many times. The CDR3 is CSARDIRMGLVGEQYF. The CDR3 nucleotides read TGCAGTGCTAGAGACATTAGAATGGGACTAGTCGGTGAGCAGTACTTC. The genes are TRBV20-1 and TRBJ2-7; 8 bases map to TRBD2. The CDR3 loop spans 16 amino acids. The V and J ends lost 0 bases and 7 bases, in that order; junction bases with no gene match: 14. Germline values: CDR1 DFQATT, CDR2 SNEGSKA (reference sequence).

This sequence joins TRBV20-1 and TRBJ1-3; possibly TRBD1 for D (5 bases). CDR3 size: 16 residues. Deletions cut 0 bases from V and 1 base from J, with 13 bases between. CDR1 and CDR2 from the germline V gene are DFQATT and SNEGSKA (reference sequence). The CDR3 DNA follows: TGCAGTGCTAGAGATTCTCAGGGAGGGTCTGGAAACACCATATATTTT. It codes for CSARDSQGGSGNTIYF.